What follows are 30 T cell receptor beta chains derived from one specimen sequenced in a study of CD8+ T cells in alopecia areata. It was for about 5 patients that CD4+ cells were sorted into CD25+CD127- cells. Reverse transcription of extracted RNA yielded cDNA, which provided the sequencing template. Repertoires were generated with immunoSEQ multiplex PCR, while TCRdb's copy carries only in-frame clones and drops some. The sample has more than 11,000 clones, 58% seen once. The specimen was CD4+ Tregs sorted from blood. The receptors stem from a human donor with alopecia areata.

In this sample, this clone turned up a few times. This chain connects TRBV5-1 to TRBJ2-5; possibly TRBD2 for D (7 bases). The germline V and J ends were trimmed by 2 bases and 0 bases, with 11 bases remaining between them. The V gene's germline CDR1 is SGHRS and CDR2 YFSETQ. The CDR3 is 15 amino acids. CDR3 protein: CASSLQGGDQETQYF. In nucleotides, the CDR3 is TGCGCCAGCAGCTTACAGGGAGGGGACCAAGAGACCCAGTACTTC.

Note on this clone: The CDR3 carries no conserved terminal phenylalanine or tryptophan, so it likely arises from a read error. The gene calls are TRBV5-1 and TRBJ2-7; D unclear. V was pared by 3 bases and J by 3 bases, with 7 bases between. CDR3 length: 12 amino acids. From germline, CDR1 is SGHRS and CDR2 YFSETQ. The CDR3 is CASSSRSYEQYS. The CDR3 DNA reads as TGCGCCAGCAGCTCGCGCAGCTACGAGCAGTACTCC.

This clone appeared once. This sequence joins TRBV18 and TRBJ2-4, with D perhaps given as TRBD1 or TRBD2 (6 bases each). This CDR3 has 15 residues. The germline gives CDR1 KGHSH, CDR2 LQKENI. Trimming shortened V by 1 base and J by 5 bases, and 12 bases separated the two germline ends. The CDR3 DNA sequence: TGTGCCAGCTCACCACGAGGGGGAGGTCAAAACATTCAGTACTTC. It codes for CASSPRGGGQNIQYF.

By its share, this clone is medium-sized. V usage is TRBV18 and J usage is TRBJ2-5; D unclear. The CDR3 runs 11 residues. Trimming pared 3 bases from V and 4 bases from J, leaving 3 bases between. The V gene's germline CDR1 is KGHSH and CDR2 LQKENI. The CDR3 coding sequence is TGTGCCAGCTCACCGGGAGAGACCCAGTACTTC. Amino acid sequence: CASSPGETQYF. Looking up the rest from reference TRBV18 and TRBJ2-5 gives the full variable domain: NAGVMQNPRHLVRRRGQEARLRCSPMKGHSHVYWYRQLPEEGLKFMVYLQKENIIDESGMPKERFSAEFPKEGPSILRIQQVVRGDSAAYFCASSPGETQYFGPGTRLLVL.

A few counts support this clone. This chain joins TRBV7-3 and TRBJ2-7, with TRBD2 matching over 7 bases. V shed 3 bases and J 7 bases; nucleotides not matched to a gene: 6. This CDR3 spans 13 amino acids. From germline, CDR1 is SGHTA and CDR2 FQGTGA. The CDR3 loop is CASSLYGEGEQYF. Here the CDR3 DNA reads TGTGCCAGCAGCTTGTACGGGGAGGGAGAGCAGTACTTC.

The chain links TRBV29-1 to TRBJ2-7; TRBD2 agrees at 13 bases. V was pared by 5 bases and J by 2 bases, with 3 bases of the junction left unmatched. The CDR3 is 14 residues long. CDR1 is SQVTM and CDR2 is ANQGSEA in the germline V gene. The CDR3 DNA follows: TGCAGCGTTTTTGGACTAGCGGGAGCCTACGAGCAGTACTTC. Translating it yields CSVFGLAGAYEQYF.

This clone was recorded a few times. V usage is TRBV29-1 and J usage is TRBJ1-4; D might be TRBD1 (6 bases). Germline V gene data show CDR1 as SQVTM and CDR2 as ANQGSEA. This CDR3 comprises 11 residues. Between the trimmed V and J ends, which lost 4 bases and 10 bases, there was a span of 10 bases. The CDR3 loop is CSVARGAKLFF. CDR3 DNA sequence: TGCAGCGTTGCCAGGGGAGCAAAACTGTTTTTT.

This clone showed up just a few times. This chain links TRBV2 with TRBJ2-4, with 10 bases lining up with TRBD1. The CDR3 covers 14 residues. CDR1 is SNHLY and CDR2 is FYNNEI in the germline V gene. Trimming removed 7 bases from V and 7 bases from J; junction bases left unmatched: 7. The CDR3 protein is CASIQGQGRNIQYF. The CDR3 nucleotides read TGTGCCAGCATCCAGGGACAGGGGAGGAACATTCAGTACTTC.

This clone rates as medium-sized. This rearrangement joins TRBV5-1 to TRBJ2-1; D unresolved. The V end was cut by 0 bases, the J end by 2 bases, with 6 bases between. The CDR3 is 14 amino acids. The germline CDR1 and CDR2 sequences are SGHRS and YFSETQ. For the CDR3, the DNA is TGCGCCAGCAGCTTGGGGGTAACCTACAATGAGCAGTTCTTC. Translated: CASSLGVTYNEQFF.

The genes are TRBV15 and TRBJ2-7; 10 bases match TRBD2. Germline CDR1 is LNHNV and CDR2 is YYDKDF (reference sequence). The V and J ends lost 4 bases and 4 bases, in that order; junction bases with no gene match: 10. The CDR3 length is 16 residues. The CDR3 DNA follows: TGTGCCACCAGCACCGGCGGTAGCGGGAGGCCGTACGAGCAGTACTTC. Residues: CATSTGGSGRPYEQYF. Combining the CDR3 with reference TRBV15 and TRBJ2-7 gives the whole variable domain DAMVIQNPRYQVTQFGKPVTLSCSQTLNHNVMYWYQQKSSQAPKLLFHYYDKDFNNEADTPDNFQSRRPNTSFCFLDIRSPGLGDTAMYLCATSTGGSGRPYEQYFGPGTRLTVT.

The chain uses TRBV18 and TRBJ2-7; TRBD1 matches 10 bases. V trimming: 3 bases; J trimming: 2 bases; junction bases outside the gene matches: 4. CDR1 KGHSH and CDR2 LQKENI come from the germline V gene. CDR3 size: 15 residues. CDR3 sequence: CASSPGQGTAYEQYF. CDR3 nucleotides: TGTGCCAGCTCACCGGGACAGGGGACGGCCTACGAGCAGTACTTC.

As to this clone: Relative to the germline gene, one junction end is altered; a read error may explain this. CDR3 in amino acids: CASREAIWNQPQHF. CDR3 DNA sequence: TGTGCCAGCAGGGAAGCCATATGGAATCAGCCCCAGCATTTT. The genes are TRBV6-1 and TRBJ1-5; no reliable D call. In germline, CDR1 is MNHNS, CDR2 SASEGT. This CDR3 spans 14 amino acids.

The V call is TRBV9, the J call TRBJ2-7, with TRBD2 matching over 10 bases. The CDR3 is made up of 15 amino acids. V shed 3 bases and J 7 bases; nucleotides not matched to a gene: 10. Per the germline V gene, CDR1 is SGDLS and CDR2 is YYNGEE. This CDR3 is CASSAHASGGGEQYF. For the CDR3, the DNA is TGTGCCAGCAGCGCCCACGCTAGCGGGGGTGGAGAGCAGTACTTC.

This chain connects TRBV28 to TRBJ2-7; D possibly corresponds to TRBD2 (6 bases). This CDR3 region has 17 residues. Germline V gene sequence: CDR1 MDHEN, CDR2 SYDVKM. The germline V and J ends were trimmed by 6 bases and 0 bases, with 21 bases remaining between them. DNA of the CDR3: TGTGCCAGCAGGGGGACGGGCGGGGTCGCGAGCTCCTACGAGCAGTACTTC. Amino acids: CASRGTGGVASSYEQYF.

The CDR3 protein is CASSEVGSGRRGTGELFF. In nucleotides, the CDR3 is TGTGCCAGCAGTGAAGTCGGTAGCGGGAGAAGGGGCACCGGGGAGCTGTTTTTT. The chain combines TRBV2 with TRBJ2-2, with 9 bases fitting TRBD2. Trimming removed 1 base from V and 4 bases from J; junction bases left unmatched: 10. The CDR3 runs 18 residues. Germline V gene sequence: CDR1 SNHLY, CDR2 FYNNEI.

This sequence joins TRBV2 and TRBJ2-7; TRBD1 matches at 8 bases. After removal of 6 bases from V and 3 bases from J, the junction contained 4 bases not matched to a gene. The CDR3 has 13 amino acids. Per the germline V gene, CDR1 is SNHLY and CDR2 is FYNNEI. The CDR3 protein is CASRAGGGYEQYF. As DNA, the CDR3 is TGTGCCAGCAGGGCAGGGGGCGGCTACGAGCAGTACTTC. Looking up the rest from reference TRBV2 and TRBJ2-7 gives the full variable domain: EPEVTQTPSHQVTQMGQEVILRCVPISNHLYFYWYRQILGQKVEFLVSFYNNEISEKSEIFDDQFSVERPDGSNFTLKIRSTKLEDSAMYFCASRAGGGYEQYFGPGTRLTVT.

This clone was found a few times. The chain has TRBV7-3 and TRBJ2-1, with TRBD2 matching over 14 bases. Trimming took 5 bases from V and 7 from J; bases not matched to a gene: 7. The CDR3 loop spans 16 amino acids. Germline V gene lookup returns CDR1 SGHTA and CDR2 FQGTGA. The DNA for the CDR3 is TGTGCCAGCAGCCCCACCGGGACTAGCGGGAGTAATGAGCAGTTCTTC. This translates into CASSPTGTSGSNEQFF.

This chain connects TRBV28 to TRBJ1-2; 7 bases are shared with TRBD1. This CDR3 has 15 amino acids. V was clipped by 1 base and J by 4 bases; unmatched bases: 6. Germline lookup yields CDR1 MDHEN and CDR2 SYDVKM. The chain's CDR3 is CASSLSQGVTYGYTF. CDR3 sequence (DNA): TGTGCCAGCAGTTTATCCCAGGGGGTAACCTATGGCTACACCTTC.

This clone was seen once. The CDR3: CASSLASQGAYNEQFF. Here the CDR3 DNA reads TGTGCCAGCAGCTTGGCGTCCCAGGGGGCCTACAATGAGCAGTTCTTC. This chain connects TRBV5-4 to TRBJ2-1; 7 bases agree with TRBD1. The CDR3 runs to 16 residues. V dropped 0 bases and J dropped 2; count of bases not matched to a gene: 5. Looked up from germline, CDR1 is SGHNT and CDR2 is YYREEE (reference sequence).

CDR3 loop: CASSPREGAQETQYF. The CDR3 DNA reads TGTGCCAGCTCACCACGGGAGGGGGCTCAAGAGACCCAGTACTTC. The chain combines TRBV18 with TRBJ2-5; tentatively, D is TRBD1 or TRBD2 (7 bases each). The CDR3 length is 15 residues. V was cut by 1 base and J by 2 bases, with 11 bases left in between. CDR1 and CDR2 (germline): KGHSH, LQKENI.

The J gene is TRBJ2-1, the V gene TRBV27, with TRBD2 matching over 11 bases. Unmatched junction bases numbered 3, after V lost 6 bases and J lost 2 bases. The CDR3 length is 15 residues. Germline CDR1 reads MNHEY; CDR2 reads SMNVEV (reference sequence). Written as DNA, the CDR3 is TGTGCCAGCAGCCTTAGCGGGAGGGCCTACAATGAGCAGTTCTTC. Its translation is CASSLSGRAYNEQFF.

J is TRBJ1-2 and V is TRBV29-1; D ambiguous. There are 12 residues in the CDR3. Germline-derived CDR1 and CDR2 are SQVTM and ANQGSEA. Trimming removed 4 bases at V and 10 bases at J, with 16 bases between. The chain's CDR3 is CSVVAWAEDYTF. CDR3 coding DNA: TGCAGCGTTGTAGCATGGGCTGAGGACTACACCTTC.

The rearrangement joins TRBV7-9 to TRBJ2-1; D may be TRBD2 (6 bases). The germline gives CDR1 SEHNR, CDR2 FQNEAQ (reference sequence). V lost 4 bases to trimming and J lost 13 bases, with 17 bases between them. This CDR3 has 13 residues. CDR3 in DNA: TGTGCCAGCAGCTCACTGAGGAGGGGCGGACAGTTCTTC. Amino acid sequence: CASSSLRRGGQFF.

This clone was seen a single time. This chain uses TRBV15 with TRBJ1-5; TRBD1 is a possible D gene (5 bases). Germline V gene lookup returns CDR1 LNHNV and CDR2 YYDKDF (reference sequence). V was cut by 5 bases and J by 3 bases, with 14 bases left in between. The CDR3 contains 15 residues. CDR3 amino acids: CATSPRGVPNQPQHF. The CDR3 region has the DNA TGTGCCACCAGCCCAAGAGGGGTTCCCAATCAGCCCCAGCATTTT.

This clone has only a few counts. V is TRBV6-1 and J is TRBJ2-2; 7 bases map to TRBD1. J was trimmed by 2 bases and V by 1 base; bases with no gene match: 10. CDR1 MNHNS and CDR2 SASEGT come from the germline V gene. The CDR3 is 18 amino acids. The CDR3 sequence: CASSEERGQYINTGELFF. In DNA, the CDR3 is TGTGCCAGCAGTGAAGAGAGGGGACAGTATATTAACACCGGGGAGCTGTTTTTT.

The CDR3 loop is CASRLYNEQFF. The CDR3 DNA follows: TGTGCCAGCAGGCTTTACAATGAGCAGTTCTTC. The chain is built from TRBV28 and TRBJ2-1; D not certain. The germline V gene encodes CDR1 MDHEN and CDR2 SYDVKM. This CDR3 spans 11 amino acids. V lost 6 bases, J lost 4 bases, and 4 bases lay in between.

This clone has just a few counts. The V gene is TRBV5-1, the J gene TRBJ2-5; D unclear. The CDR3 consists of 13 residues. V was shortened by 6 bases and J by 1 base, with 10 bases between the two germline ends. Germline V gene sequence: CDR1 SGHRS, CDR2 YFSETQ. The CDR3 is CASTDLLQETQYF. CDR3 bases: TGCGCCAGCACCGACTTGCTCCAAGAGACCCAGTACTTC.

This chain uses TRBV29-1 with TRBJ2-1, with a possible D match to TRBD1 (5 bases). The CDR3 has 10 residues. In germline, CDR1 is SQVTM, CDR2 ANQGSEA. The V and J ends lost 7 bases and 9 bases respectively, with 10 bases between them. CDR3 sequence reads: CSGRRGEQFF. CDR3 nucleotides: TGCAGCGGTCGAAGGGGTGAGCAGTTCTTC.

This chain joins TRBV27 and TRBJ1-2; a possible D gene is TRBD1 (5 bases). Trimming left V 4 bases short and J 6 bases short, with 12 bases between. The V gene's germline CDR1 is MNHEY and CDR2 SMNVEV (reference sequence). This CDR3 is built from 13 residues. CDR3 residues: CASSYTRVHGYTF. The CDR3 nucleotides read TGTGCCAGCAGTTATACCAGGGTCCATGGCTACACCTTC.

This clone appeared a few times. The J gene is TRBJ2-7, the V gene TRBV5-1, with 11 bases aligning to TRBD2. This CDR3 comprises 15 residues. The germline gives CDR1 SGHRS, CDR2 YFSETQ. Unmatched junction bases numbered 4, after V lost 2 bases and J lost 3 bases. The CDR3 spells CASSFGSGRGYEQYF. CDR3 in DNA: TGCGCCAGCAGCTTTGGTAGCGGGAGGGGCTACGAGCAGTACTTC.